Below, 12 T cell receptor beta chains from the same sample are listed, as sequenced in a study of cytomegalovirus exposure and HLA in healthy donors. 60 Vbeta and 13 Jbeta primers were used in PCR. TCRdb's copy holds only in-frame clones and misses some; the assay was immunoSEQ multiplex PCR. Here the sample spans approximately 140,000 clones, 70% to 80% being singletons. The specimen was PBMCs. Receptors were obtained from a female donor in good health and CMV-seronegative.

This clone was detected once. This chain joins TRBV6-1 and TRBJ2-7; TRBD1 aligns across 7 bases. The CDR3 extends over 16 amino acids. The germline CDR1 and CDR2 sequences are MNHNS and SASEGT. The ends lost 2 bases at V and 0 bases at J; junction bases unmatched: 7. The CDR3 DNA reads TGTGCCAGCAGTGAAAACAGGGACAGTAGCTCCTACGAGCAGTACTTC. Its protein product is CASSENRDSSSYEQYF.

This chain connects TRBV6-5 to TRBJ2-7; D is perhaps TRBD1 (5 bases). CDR1 is MNHEY and CDR2 is SVGAGI in the germline V gene. V was trimmed by 4 bases and J by 6 bases, leaving 10 bases between them. The CDR3 totals 12 residues. CDR3 protein: CASSSDSSEQYF. CDR3 sequence (DNA): TGTGCCAGCAGTTCCGACAGTTCCGAGCAGTACTTC.

The chain recombines TRBV25-1 with TRBJ1-2, with TRBD1 identical over 8 bases. After removal of 3 bases from V and 7 bases from J, the junction contained 4 bases not matched to a gene. Germline CDR1 is MGHDK and CDR2 is SYGVNS. CDR3 size: 13 residues. As DNA, the CDR3 is TGTGCCAGCAGTGACAGGGGGCTAGGTGGCTACACCTTC. Amino acids: CASSDRGLGGYTF.

The chain uses TRBV6-4 and TRBJ2-1, with 8 bases lining up with TRBD1. This CDR3 is built from 14 residues. Per the germline V gene, CDR1 is MRHNA and CDR2 is SNTAGT. The J segment lost 3 bases and the V segment lost 6 bases, leaving 4 bases of the junction unmatched. The CDR3, as DNA: TGTGCCAGCAGCCCGGGACAGGTCTACAATGAGCAGTTCTTC. Protein: CASSPGQVYNEQFF.

The chain combines TRBV27 with TRBJ1-5; tentatively, D is TRBD1 (6 bases). The V and J ends lost 5 bases and 2 bases respectively, with 10 bases between them. The CDR3 runs to 14 residues. Germline loops: CDR1 MNHEY, CDR2 SMNVEV (reference sequence). The CDR3 DNA is TGTGCCAGCAGTCCCTACAGGGGCAATCAGCCCCAGCATTTT. It translates to CASSPYRGNQPQHF.

The rearrangement links TRBV28 to TRBJ2-2; TRBD2 might be the D (5 bases). Trimming removed 4 bases at V and 0 bases at J, with 9 bases between. This CDR3 spans 15 amino acids. Germline CDR1 and CDR2: MDHEN and SYDVKM. The chain's CDR3 is CASSSKRSNTGELFF. The CDR3 DNA reads as TGTGCCAGCAGTTCCAAGCGGTCGAACACCGGGGAGCTGTTTTTT.

V is TRBV6-6 and J is TRBJ1-1; 9 bases line up with TRBD1. This CDR3 region has 15 residues. Losses at the gene ends were 2 bases for V and 1 base for J; bases not matched to a gene: 2. CDR1 and CDR2 from the germline V gene are MNHNY and SVGAGI (reference sequence). The CDR3 region is CASSYQGQGNTEAFF. The CDR3, as DNA: TGTGCCAGCAGTTACCAGGGACAGGGGAACACTGAAGCTTTCTTT.

CDR3 residues: CASSQDLGQVGYTF. CDR3 in DNA: TGCGCCAGCAGCCAAGATCTTGGGCAGGTTGGCTACACCTTC. This chain uses TRBV4-3 with TRBJ1-2, with D unclear. Germline loops: CDR1 LGHNA, CDR2 YSLEER. Trimming removed 0 bases at V and 7 bases at J, with 12 bases between. This CDR3 comprises 14 residues.

The chain recombines TRBV18 with TRBJ1-1; no definite D call. The CDR3 runs to 14 residues. Trimming pared 6 bases from V and 5 bases from J, leaving 16 bases between. Germline V gene lookup returns CDR1 KGHSH and CDR2 LQKENI. CDR3 nucleotide sequence: TGTGCCAGCTCTTCTGACCTGGGGAGGACTGAAGCTTTCTTT. This translates into CASSSDLGRTEAFF.

The chain couples TRBV7-2 to TRBJ1-3; 8 nucleotides align to TRBD1. Germline V gene data show CDR1 as SGHTA and CDR2 as FQGNSA. Unmatched junction bases numbered 8, after V lost 5 bases and J lost 2 bases. This CDR3 has 16 amino acids. In nucleotides, the CDR3 is TGTGCCAGCAGCGGACGACAGGGGAACGCTGGAAACACCATATATTTT. Translation gives CASSGRQGNAGNTIYF.

For this clone: Within the sample, other DNA sequences also encode this same CDR3. The V and J genes are TRBV6-5 and TRBJ2-7; 7 positions agree with TRBD1. V was clipped by 5 bases and J by 4 bases; unmatched bases: 5. Looked up from germline, CDR1 is MNHEY and CDR2 is SVGAGI. The CDR3 runs to 13 residues. CDR3 residues: CASSRDRSYEQYF. DNA for the CDR3: TGTGCCAGCAGTCGGGACAGATCTTACGAGCAGTACTTC.

The CDR3 sequence is CASSTGGTYYEQYF. CDR3 coding DNA: TGTGCCAGCAGCACCGGAGGGACGTACTACGAGCAGTACTTC. The chain is built from TRBV5-6 and TRBJ2-7, with a weak D call TRBD2 (6 bases). Germline lookup yields CDR1 SGHDT and CDR2 YYEEEE. Trimming removed 4 bases at V and 3 bases at J, with 14 bases between. CDR3 length equals 14 residues.